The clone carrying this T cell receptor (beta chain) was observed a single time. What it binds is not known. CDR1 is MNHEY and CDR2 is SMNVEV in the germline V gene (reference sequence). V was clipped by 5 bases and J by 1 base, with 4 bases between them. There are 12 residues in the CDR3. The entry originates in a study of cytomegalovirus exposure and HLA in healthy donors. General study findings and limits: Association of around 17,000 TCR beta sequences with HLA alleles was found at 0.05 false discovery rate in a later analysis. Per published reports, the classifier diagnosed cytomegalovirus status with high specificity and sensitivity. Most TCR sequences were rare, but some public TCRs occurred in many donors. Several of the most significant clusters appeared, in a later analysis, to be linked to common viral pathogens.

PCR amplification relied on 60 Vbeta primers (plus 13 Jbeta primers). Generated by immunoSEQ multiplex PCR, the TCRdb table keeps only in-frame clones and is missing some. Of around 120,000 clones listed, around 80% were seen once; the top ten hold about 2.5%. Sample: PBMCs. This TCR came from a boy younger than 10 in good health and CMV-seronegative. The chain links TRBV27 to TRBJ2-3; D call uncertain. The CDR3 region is CASSPRTDTQYF. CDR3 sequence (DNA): TGTGCCAGCAGTCCTCGCACAGATACGCAGTATTTT.